Presented here are 22 T cell receptor beta chains from one specimen sequenced in a study of blood T cell repertoires in COVID-19. Here immunoSEQ multiplex PCR was the method, and the copy in TCRdb shows in-frame clones only, minus some. The sample lists around 300,000 clones, more than 75% occurring once. Material for sequencing was peripheral blood. The receptors stem from a man aged 45 to 65 with active or convalescent COVID-19.

The J gene is TRBJ2-7, the V gene TRBV2; weak D call: TRBD1 (5 bases). Germline CDR1 reads SNHLY; CDR2 reads FYNNEI. The CDR3 totals 12 residues. Trimming took 6 bases from V and 5 from J, leaving 11 bases between them. CDR3 amino acids: CASRPSGNEQYF. CDR3 nucleotide sequence: TGTGCCAGCAGACCCTCAGGGAACGAGCAGTACTTC.

The gene calls are TRBV3-1 (or the pseudogene TRBV3-2) and TRBJ1-2; tentative D call: TRBD1 (5 bases). The V gene lost 0 bases and the J gene lost 7 bases, with 9 bases spanning the gap. The length of the CDR3 is 13 residues. Germline V gene lookup returns CDR1 LGHDT and CDR2 YNNKEL (reference sequence). The CDR3 is CASSQDVGGGYTF. In nucleotides, the CDR3 is TGTGCCAGCAGCCAAGATGTGGGGGGTGGCTACACCTTC.

This clone was detected only once. The V and J genes are TRBV18 and TRBJ2-1, with TRBD2 as a possible D gene (5 bases). V was pared by 7 bases and J by 0 bases, with 19 bases between. The CDR3 consists of 17 residues. CDR1 KGHSH and CDR2 LQKENI come from the germline V gene. Here the CDR3 DNA reads TGTGCCAGCTACCATAACTCGGGATTCCGCTCCTACAATGAGCAGTTCTTC. Its protein is CASYHNSGFRSYNEQFF.

Turning to this clone: The sample has other DNA sequences that encode this CDR3 too. The V gene is TRBV5-4, the J gene TRBJ1-1; no firm D call. This CDR3 spans 14 amino acids. Germline-derived CDR1 and CDR2 are SGHNT and YYREEE (reference sequence). V shed 4 bases and J shed 0 bases, with 10 bases lying between them. DNA of the CDR3: TGTGCCAGCAGCGGCGGCGGTTTGAACACTGAAGCTTTCTTT. This codes for CASSGGGLNTEAFF.

The chain couples TRBV28 to TRBJ1-2, with a possible D match to TRBD1 (6 bases). Per germline, CDR1 MDHEN and CDR2 SYDVKM. This CDR3 contains 15 residues. The V and J ends lost 6 bases and 2 bases respectively, with 16 bases between them. DNA of the CDR3: TGTGCCAGCAGAACAGGGTCCCTCTCCAACTATGGCTACACCTTC. Amino acid sequence: CASRTGSLSNYGYTF.

The V and J genes are TRBV20-1 and TRBJ1-1; a possible D gene is TRBD1 (6 bases). Germline loops: CDR1 DFQATT, CDR2 SNEGSKA (reference sequence). This CDR3 is built from 11 residues. CDR3 sequence reads: CRGAGPTEAFF. CDR3 DNA sequence: TGCCGGGGGGCAGGGCCGACTGAAGCTTTCTTT.

CDR3 DNA: TGTGCCAGCAGTGAGATTTACAGGGGGACTGGAAACACCATATATTTT. This translates into CASSEIYRGTGNTIYF. V gene TRBV6-1 combines with J gene TRBJ1-3; 8 bases map to TRBD1. V gave up 3 bases and J gave up 2 bases; unmatched junction bases: 6. Looked up from germline, CDR1 is MNHNS and CDR2 is SASEGT. This CDR3 spans 16 amino acids.

This sequence joins TRBV30 and TRBJ2-5; D gene uncertain. The length of the CDR3 is 11 residues. V lost 1 base and J lost 5, with 5 bases in between. CDR1 is GTSNPN, CDR2 SVGIG, per germline (reference sequence). The CDR3 DNA reads as TGTGCCTGGAGTGGGGCTGAGACCCAGTACTTC. Residues: CAWSGAETQYF.

The chain links TRBV11-2 to TRBJ1-3; D not resolved. Germline-derived CDR1 and CDR2 are SGHAT and FQNNGV. Trimming shortened V by 5 bases and J by 0 bases, and 11 bases separated the two germline ends. The CDR3 length is 15 residues. The CDR3 here is CASSVMRASGNTIYF. The CDR3 DNA reads TGTGCCAGCAGCGTTATGAGGGCCTCTGGAAACACCATATATTTT. Supplemented by reference TRBV11-2 and TRBJ1-3, the full variable domain reads EAGVAQSPRYKIIEKRQSVAFWCNPISGHATLYWYQQILGQGPKLLIQFQNNGVVDDSQLPKDRFSAERLKGVDSTLKIQPAKLEDSAVYLCASSVMRASGNTIYFGEGSWLTVV.

The rearrangement joins TRBV13 to TRBJ1-1, with 7 bases matching TRBD1. The ends lost 0 bases at V and 8 bases at J; junction bases unmatched: 3. This CDR3 is 13 amino acids long. The germline CDR1 and CDR2 sequences are PRHDT and FYEKMQ (reference sequence). CDR3 protein: CASSLGQGPEAFF. The CDR3 coding sequence is TGTGCCAGCAGCTTAGGACAGGGGCCCGAAGCTTTCTTT.

V usage is TRBV10-2 and J usage is TRBJ1-4, with a possible D match to TRBD1 (6 bases). Germline V gene data show CDR1 as WSHSY and CDR2 as SAAADI. The CDR3 loop spans 16 amino acids. The V end was cut by 2 bases, the J end by 4 bases, with 14 bases between. The CDR3 loop is CASSEQPTGNNEKLFF. The CDR3 DNA reads TGCGCCAGCAGTGAGCAACCGACAGGAAATAATGAAAAACTGTTTTTT.

The V and J genes are TRBV10-3 and TRBJ2-7; D possibly corresponds to TRBD2 (6 bases). Trimming stripped 6 bases from V and 2 bases from J, with 8 bases between. The CDR3 has 12 amino acids. From germline, CDR1 is ENHRY and CDR2 SYGVKD. The CDR3 nucleotides read TGTGCCATCAGGGGGGGACCCTACGAGCAGTACTTC. Protein sequence: CAIRGGPYEQYF.

The V call is TRBV27, the J call TRBJ1-3; possible D gene TRBD1, 6 bases. Trimming stripped 5 bases from V and 3 bases from J, with 14 bases between. Germline V gene lookup returns CDR1 MNHEY and CDR2 SMNVEV (reference sequence). The CDR3 sequence is 15 residues long. In nucleotides, the CDR3 is TGTGCCAGCAGTCAGGGGCAGGGGTTTGGAAACACCATATATTTT. Its translation: CASSQGQGFGNTIYF.

V gene TRBV5-1 combines with J gene TRBJ1-1; 11 nucleotides line up with TRBD1. The CDR3 contains 16 residues. V lost 0 bases and J lost 6; bases outside the gene matches: 7. Per the germline V gene, CDR1 is SGHRS and CDR2 is YFSETQ. The CDR3 loop is CASSLGLGQGGSEAFF. The DNA of the CDR3 is TGCGCCAGCAGCTTGGGACTGGGACAGGGGGGCTCTGAAGCTTTCTTT.

V is TRBV5-5 and J is TRBJ2-1, with D possibly TRBD2 on 6 matching bases. The V gene's germline CDR1 is SGHKS and CDR2 YYEKEE (reference sequence). The CDR3 has 15 amino acids. V was shortened by 1 base and J by 5 bases, with 13 bases between the two germline ends. DNA of the CDR3: TGTGCCAGCAGCTTGATAGCTAGCGCGGACAATGAGCAGTTCTTC. This translates into CASSLIASADNEQFF.

V and J are TRBV7-9 and TRBJ1-3; the D gene is possibly TRBD1 (5 bases). Germline V gene lookup returns CDR1 SEHNR and CDR2 FQNEAQ (reference sequence). The V end was cut by 2 bases, the J end by 2 bases, with 10 bases between. The CDR3 is made up of 15 amino acids. The CDR3 DNA sequence: TGTGCCAGCAGCTTAACCCCGGGGGCTGGAAACACCATATATTTT. Translating it yields CASSLTPGAGNTIYF.

V gene TRBV25-1 combines with J gene TRBJ1-1; TRBD1 agrees at 10 bases. V was clipped by 3 bases and J by 5 bases; unmatched bases: 6. The CDR3 runs 15 residues. Germline loops: CDR1 MGHDK, CDR2 SYGVNS. CDR3 protein: CASSDYPDRGTEAFF. The CDR3 bases are TGTGCCAGCAGTGATTACCCGGACAGGGGGACTGAAGCTTTCTTT. Together with reference TRBV25-1 and TRBJ1-1, the CDR3 gives the full variable domain: EADIYQTPRYLVIGTGKKITLECSQTMGHDKMYWYQQDPGMELHLIHYSYGVNSTEKGDLSSESTVSRIRTEHFPLTLESARPSHTSQYLCASSDYPDRGTEAFFGQGTRLTVV.

The chain is built from TRBV7-2 and TRBJ1-4; tentatively, D is TRBD1 (5 bases). Trimming left V 1 base short and J 7 bases short, with 10 bases between. CDR1 and CDR2 from the germline V gene are SGHTA and FQGNSA. CDR3 length: 14 amino acids. The CDR3 nucleotides read TGTGCCAGCAGCTTAGGGGGGGTTGCTGAAAAACTGTTTTTT. The encoded protein is CASSLGGVAEKLFF.

CDR3 residues: CASSLVSIGGAAEAFF. The CDR3 DNA sequence: TGTGCCAGCAGCTTAGTCAGTATCGGCGGGGCAGCTGAAGCTTTCTTT. The J gene is TRBJ1-1, the V gene TRBV7-8, with a weak D call TRBD1 (5 bases). The germline V and J ends were trimmed by 1 base and 6 bases, with 18 bases remaining between them. This CDR3 is built from 16 residues. Germline assignment: CDR1 SGHVS and CDR2 FQNEAQ.

This chain uses TRBV18 with TRBJ2-2; D is possibly TRBD2 (6 bases). The CDR3 sequence is 14 residues long. CDR1 KGHSH and CDR2 LQKENI come from the germline V gene. V was trimmed by 9 bases and J by 4 bases, leaving 15 bases between them. The CDR3 bases are TGTGCCAGTAGAGCGGGTCGTGCCACCGGGGAGCTGTTTTTT. This codes for CASRAGRATGELFF.

In the case of this clone: The same CDR3 also results from other DNA sequences found in this sample. The chain has TRBV11-2 and TRBJ1-2; 7 bases align to TRBD1. This CDR3 spans 13 amino acids. Losses at the gene ends were 5 bases for V and 8 bases for J; bases not matched to a gene: 8. CDR1 is SGHAT and CDR2 is FQNNGV in the germline V gene. In DNA form, the CDR3 reads TGTGCCAGCAGCCCCCGACAGGGAGAGGGCTACACCTTC. This codes for CASSPRQGEGYTF.

The rearrangement joins TRBV7-2 to TRBJ2-3, with D possibly TRBD1 on 5 matching bases. Germline values: CDR1 SGHTA, CDR2 FQGNSA. The CDR3 spans 16 residues. The V end was cut by 5 bases, the J end by 2 bases, with 17 bases between. The CDR3 here is CASSPLSQVFTDTQYF. Here the CDR3 DNA reads TGTGCCAGCAGCCCATTATCACAGGTTTTCACAGATACGCAGTATTTT. The variable domain in full, with the rest retrieved from reference TRBV7-2 and TRBJ2-3, is GAGVSQSPSNKVTEKGKDVELRCDPISGHTALYWYRQSLGQGLEFLIYFQGNSAPDKSGLPSDRFSAERTGGSVSTLTIQRTQQEDSAVYLCASSPLSQVFTDTQYFGPGTRLTVL.